Presented here are 22 T cell receptor beta chains from one specimen sequenced in a study of OX40 agonist ivuxolimab in advanced cancers. To prepare the library, the immunoSEQ multiplex PCR assay was applied. TCRdb re-hosts the immuneACCESS table, in-frame sequences only. Its copies lack some clones; in the studies checked, an unresolved V gene accounts for under half of them, and the cause for the rest is not known. The sample has 15,000 to 20,000 clones on record, over 75% of them singletons. 30% of the sample comes from the top ten. The input for sequencing was CD4+ or CD8+ T cells sorted from blood, taken in a trial of the OX40 agonist ivuxolimab. The receptors here all came from an adult with an advanced solid tumor such as melanoma, head and neck, liver or kidney cancer.

This clone counts as medium-sized (0.01 to 0.1%). The chain is built from TRBV4-1 and TRBJ2-1; TRBD2 is a possible D gene (6 bases). The CDR3 length is 14 residues. Trimming cost V 0 bases and J 5 bases, with 8 bases left between them. Looked up from germline, CDR1 is MGHRA and CDR2 is YSYEKL. The CDR3 region is CASSQEEGNNEQFF. CDR3 DNA: TGCGCCAGCAGCCAAGAGGAGGGGAACAATGAGCAGTTCTTC.

This sequence joins TRBV5-1 and TRBJ1-2, with 8 bases aligning to TRBD1. This CDR3 comprises 15 residues. Germline CDR1 reads SGHRS; CDR2 reads YFSETQ. V was pared by 4 bases and J by 4 bases, with 9 bases of the junction left unmatched. CDR3 sequence: CASSTDRGSSYGYTF. DNA for the CDR3: TGCGCCAGCAGCACCGACAGGGGTAGTAGCTATGGCTACACCTTC.

This chain joins TRBV27 and TRBJ2-1; 9 nucleotides line up with TRBD2. V shed 4 bases, J shed 9 bases, and the junction held 7 bases outside the gene matches. Per the germline V gene, CDR1 is MNHEY and CDR2 is SMNVEV (reference sequence). The CDR3 is made up of 14 amino acids. The CDR3 nucleotides read TGTGCCAGCAGTTATGGTAGCGGGAGCCCTGAGCAGTTCTTC. Protein sequence: CASSYGSGSPEQFF.

The chain combines TRBV6-5 with TRBJ1-1, with D possibly TRBD1 on 5 matching bases. V was shortened by 0 bases and J by 5 bases, with 13 bases between the two germline ends. The CDR3 spans 15 residues. The germline V gene encodes CDR1 MNHEY and CDR2 SVGAGI. The CDR3 sequence: CASSYSTTGGTEAFF. The CDR3 DNA reads as TGTGCCAGCAGTTACTCGACTACAGGCGGGACTGAAGCTTTCTTT.

This chain joins TRBV27 and TRBJ2-3, with a weak D call TRBD2 (7 bases). CDR1 MNHEY and CDR2 SMNVEV come from the germline V gene (reference sequence). The CDR3 length is 17 residues. V lost 0 bases, J lost 3 bases, and 16 bases lay in between. The CDR3, as DNA: TGTGCCAGCAGTTTATCGCAAGGGGGGAGGGGAACAGATACGCAGTATTTT. Amino acid sequence: CASSLSQGGRGTDTQYF.

This rearrangement joins TRBV7-9 to TRBJ1-2; D gene ambiguous. CDR3 length equals 13 residues. Germline V CDR1 and CDR2: SEHNR, FQNEAQ (reference sequence). Between the trimmed V and J ends, which lost 6 bases and 4 bases, there was a span of 12 bases. CDR3 residues: CASRLDLGYGYTF. CDR3 in DNA: TGTGCCAGCAGGCTCGACCTAGGCTATGGCTACACCTTC.

The V call is TRBV30, the J call TRBJ2-2; no clear D. The ends were cut back, 1 base at V and 6 bases at J, with 9 bases in the middle. Per the germline V gene, CDR1 is GTSNPN and CDR2 is SVGIG (reference sequence). The CDR3 is made up of 13 amino acids. The CDR3 DNA sequence: TGTGCCTGGAGTGAGGACGGCCCCGGGGAGCTGTTTTTT. This codes for CAWSEDGPGELFF.

This rearrangement joins TRBV11-2 to TRBJ2-7, with no clear D. The CDR3 totals 12 residues. The ends were cut back, 2 bases at V and 6 bases at J, with 8 bases in the middle. Germline CDR1 SGHAT, CDR2 FQNNGV. The CDR3 nucleotides read TGTGCCAGCAGCTTACCTGGTCCCGAGCAGTACTTC. Translating it yields CASSLPGPEQYF.

V gene TRBV27 combines with J gene TRBJ2-1; 9 positions agree with TRBD2. V trimming: 6 bases; J trimming: 8 bases; junction bases outside the gene matches: 8. Germline lookup yields CDR1 MNHEY and CDR2 SMNVEV (reference sequence). CDR3 size: 14 residues. The CDR3: CASRGREGLDEQFF. The CDR3 nucleotides are TGTGCCAGCAGGGGGCGGGAGGGCCTCGATGAGCAGTTCTTC.

This clone has a handful of counts. The chain is built from TRBV19 and TRBJ1-4, with 10 nucleotides matching TRBD1. V lost 4 bases and J lost 7; bases outside the gene matches: 3. Germline lookup yields CDR1 LNHDA and CDR2 SQIVND (reference sequence). The CDR3 totals 14 residues. For the CDR3, the DNA is TGTGCCAGTAGTACCTGGGACAGGGGTGAAAAACTGTTTTTT. It encodes CASSTWDRGEKLFF.

The rearrangement joins TRBV11-2 to TRBJ1-4; D is ambiguous. Germline loops: CDR1 SGHAT, CDR2 FQNNGV. The CDR3 spans 13 residues. V was pared by 5 bases and J by 3 bases, with 7 bases between. The CDR3 DNA sequence: TGTGCCAGCAGCCTACACGCTAATGAAAAACTGTTTTTT. Protein product: CASSLHANEKLFF.

V and J are TRBV9 and TRBJ2-7; the match to TRBD2 covers 7 bases. The germline V gene encodes CDR1 SGDLS and CDR2 YYNGEE. The CDR3 is made up of 14 amino acids. V shed 3 bases and J 6 bases; nucleotides not matched to a gene: 9. The DNA for the CDR3 is TGTGCCAGCAGCGCCTCGGGACTACCCATCGAGCAGTACTTC. This translates into CASSASGLPIEQYF.

The chain combines TRBV7-6 with TRBJ2-7; the match to TRBD2 covers 9 bases. With 4 bases clipped from V and 0 bases from J, the junction kept 4 bases outside the gene matches. CDR3 length: 15 residues. Germline CDR1 reads SGHVS; CDR2 reads FNYEAQ. CDR3 loop: CASSSGTSRSYEQYF. CDR3 bases: TGTGCCAGCAGCTCCGGGACTAGCCGCTCCTACGAGCAGTACTTC.

This chain joins TRBV29-1 and TRBJ1-1; no firm D call. The CDR3 is 10 residues long. Per germline, CDR1 SQVTM and CDR2 ANQGSEA. V was clipped by 7 bases and J by 4 bases, with 7 bases between them. The CDR3 region has the DNA TGCAGCGCTTGGGGCACTGAAGCTTTCTTT. Protein: CSAWGTEAFF.

The chain links TRBV5-6 to TRBJ2-1, with unresolved D. V was shortened by 2 bases and J by 3 bases, with 3 bases between the two germline ends. The CDR3 is 12 amino acids. Germline-derived CDR1 and CDR2 are SGHDT and YYEEEE. The CDR3 bases are TGTGCCAGCAGCTTAAACTACAATGAGCAGTTCTTC. Translating gives CASSLNYNEQFF.

The chain has TRBV5-6 and TRBJ2-7; D gene ambiguous. CDR1 SGHDT and CDR2 YYEEEE come from the germline V gene. The CDR3 has 15 residues. The V gene lost 0 bases and the J gene lost 2 bases, with 12 bases spanning the gap. The CDR3 loop is CASSLAQPNPYEQYF. DNA for the CDR3: TGTGCCAGCAGCTTGGCCCAGCCTAACCCCTACGAGCAGTACTTC.

The J gene is TRBJ2-5, the V gene TRBV15, with 8 nucleotides matching TRBD2. The V gene's germline CDR1 is LNHNV and CDR2 YYDKDF (reference sequence). The CDR3 is made up of 14 amino acids. Trimming at V came to 4 bases and at J to 2 bases, leaving 3 bases not matched to a gene. CDR3: CATSIGLAQETQYF. Written as DNA, the CDR3 is TGTGCCACCAGCATTGGACTAGCTCAAGAGACCCAGTACTTC.

The chain has TRBV6-5 and TRBJ1-5; D unresolved. Germline loops: CDR1 MNHEY, CDR2 SVGAGI. V lost 4 bases to trimming and J lost 3 bases, with 10 bases between them. The CDR3 spans 14 residues. CDR3 amino acids: CASSSEAYNQPQHF. DNA of the CDR3: TGTGCCAGCAGTTCCGAGGCATACAATCAGCCCCAGCATTTT.

The genes are TRBV19 and TRBJ1-1; 10 bases are shared with TRBD1. CDR1 and CDR2 (germline): LNHDA, SQIVND (reference sequence). CDR3 length: 14 amino acids. Unmatched junction bases numbered 5, after V lost 7 bases and J lost 3 bases. For the CDR3, the DNA is TGTGCCAGTATCGACAGGGGGCTGGACACTGAAGCTTTCTTT. Translating it yields CASIDRGLDTEAFF.

The chain uses TRBV15 and TRBJ1-5, with 7 bases lining up with TRBD1. The CDR3 sequence is 14 residues long. Germline-derived CDR1 and CDR2 are LNHNV and YYDKDF (reference sequence). Losses at the gene ends were 6 bases for V and 3 bases for J; bases not matched to a gene: 5. Written as DNA, the CDR3 is TGTGCCACCAGGTCACAGGGGTCCAATCAGCCCCAGCATTTT. It encodes CATRSQGSNQPQHF.

The chain combines TRBV27 with TRBJ1-2; 7 bases match TRBD1. The CDR3 covers 14 residues. After removal of 5 bases from V and 8 bases from J, the junction contained 11 bases not matched to a gene. CDR1 is MNHEY, CDR2 SMNVEV, per germline (reference sequence). The CDR3 loop reads CASSPNRQGGGYTF. As DNA, the CDR3 is TGTGCCAGCAGTCCCAACCGACAGGGAGGGGGCTACACCTTC.

This chain joins TRBV19 and TRBJ2-7, with 8 bases identical to TRBD2. Germline values: CDR1 LNHDA, CDR2 SQIVND (reference sequence). CDR3 length equals 15 residues. Trimming cost V 1 base and J 4 bases; bases outside gene matches: 6. The CDR3 region is CASSIVTSAPYEQYF. The DNA of the CDR3 is TGTGCCAGTAGTATAGTGACTAGCGCCCCTTACGAGCAGTACTTC.